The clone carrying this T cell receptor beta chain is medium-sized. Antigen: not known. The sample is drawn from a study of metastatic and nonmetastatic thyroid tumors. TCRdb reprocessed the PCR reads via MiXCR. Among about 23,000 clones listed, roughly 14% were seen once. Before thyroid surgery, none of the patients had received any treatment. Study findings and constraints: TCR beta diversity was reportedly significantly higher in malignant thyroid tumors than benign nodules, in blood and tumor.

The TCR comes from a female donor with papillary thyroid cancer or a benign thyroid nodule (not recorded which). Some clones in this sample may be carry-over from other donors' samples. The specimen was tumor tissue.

Here the CDR3 reads CASSGNAQAPGGYTF. The CDR3 nucleotides are TGTGCCAGCAGCGGCAACGCGCAGGCGCCAGGAGGCTACACCTTC. V is TRBV7-2 and J is TRBJ1-2; D unresolved. This CDR3 region has 15 residues. Germline V gives CDR1 SGHTA, CDR2 FQGNSA. V dropped 5 bases and J dropped 8 bases, with 21 bases sitting between them.